This TCR beta chain was sequenced for a study of cytomegalovirus exposure and HLA in healthy donors. Overall study findings and caveats: Segments of the TCR beta V type were, in most cases, productive about 87% or about 30% of the time in an earlier analysis.

Points on this clone: Its antigen is unidentified.

It was with 60 Vbeta and 13 Jbeta primers that the PCR ran. TCRdb's table, derived via immunoSEQ multiplex PCR, lists solely in-frame clones and lacks some. The data contain roughly 90,000 clones, roughly 80% of them singletons. Source material: PBMCs. The clonotype comes from a man aged 25-40 years in good health and CMV-seropositive.

CDR3 bases: TGTGCCAGCAGTCGACAGGGGACGAACACCGGGGAGCTGTTTTTT. Amino acid sequence: CASSRQGTNTGELFF. The J gene is TRBJ2-2, the V gene TRBV5-6; 8 bases agree with TRBD1. Germline V lookup: CDR1 SGHDT, CDR2 YYEEEE. Trimming took 5 bases from V and 0 from J; bases not matched to a gene: 3. This CDR3 spans 15 amino acids.